Shown below are 20 T cell receptor beta chains from a single sample sequenced in a study of blood T cell repertoires in COVID-19. The data were produced by immunoSEQ multiplex PCR, yet TCRdb's version contains in-frame clones alone and is incomplete. The sample holds about 150,000 clones, 81% seen once. The sequenced material came from peripheral blood. Every receptor here comes from a human donor with acute or convalescent COVID-19. The donor label of this sample is uncertain.

This chain connects TRBV24-1 to TRBJ2-5; 7 bases agree with TRBD1. The J segment lost 3 bases and the V segment lost 4 bases, leaving 4 bases of the junction unmatched. CDR1 and CDR2 (germline): KGHDR, SFDVKD. This CDR3 has 14 amino acids. The CDR3 DNA reads as TGTGCCACCAGTGAACCCGGGACAGAAGAGACCCAGTACTTC. Its translation is CATSEPGTEETQYF.

The CDR3 region is CASSHGALNTGELFF. CDR3 DNA: TGCGCCAGCAGCCACGGAGCCCTGAACACCGGGGAGCTGTTTTTT. J is TRBJ2-2 and V is TRBV4-1; D is ambiguous. Germline V gene sequence: CDR1 MGHRA, CDR2 YSYEKL. V gave up 3 bases and J gave up 1 base, with 9 bases separating them. This CDR3 has 15 amino acids.

This chain links TRBV27 with TRBJ1-6; the D gene is possibly TRBD1 (5 bases). V lost 3 bases and J 7 bases, leaving 16 bases between the germline ends. Germline V lookup: CDR1 MNHEY, CDR2 SMNVEV (reference sequence). The length of the CDR3 is 16 residues. This chain's CDR3 is CASSFTRDPRNSPLHF. DNA for the CDR3: TGTGCCAGCAGTTTTACCAGGGATCCCCGGAATTCACCCCTCCACTTT.

This clone turned up a few times. This chain uses TRBV5-4 with TRBJ2-7; the D is unclear. Per germline, CDR1 SGHNT and CDR2 YYREEE (reference sequence). The V end was cut by 4 bases, the J end by 3 bases, with 11 bases between. The CDR3 has 13 residues. The CDR3, as DNA: TGTGCCAGCAGCACCCCGGTTAACTACGAGCAGTACTTC. It yields the protein CASSTPVNYEQYF.

The chain has TRBV4-1 and TRBJ1-6; D is possibly TRBD1 (5 bases). The CDR3 length is 15 residues. The germline CDR1 and CDR2 sequences are MGHRA and YSYEKL. Trimming pared 0 bases from V and 9 bases from J, leaving 12 bases between. For the CDR3, the DNA is TGCGCCAGCAGCCAAGATTCCAGGGAAGGTTCACCCCTCCACTTT. The encoded protein is CASSQDSREGSPLHF.

This clone showed up just a few times. V usage is TRBV27 and J usage is TRBJ1-2, with 7 bases that match TRBD1. The V gene's germline CDR1 is MNHEY and CDR2 SMNVEV (reference sequence). The CDR3 sequence is 15 residues long. The J segment lost 8 bases and the V segment lost 5 bases, leaving 14 bases of the junction unmatched. The CDR3, as DNA: TGTGCCAGCAGTCCCCGACAGGGCTCTTCGGGCGGCTACACCTTC. Protein product: CASSPRQGSSGGYTF.

This clone was detected only a few times. The chain is built from TRBV4-2 and TRBJ1-5, with 8 nucleotides matching TRBD1. V lost 3 bases and J lost 7; bases outside the gene matches: 5. Germline-derived CDR1 and CDR2 are LGHNA and YNFKEQ. This CDR3 spans 14 amino acids. In DNA, the CDR3 is TGTGCCAGCAGCCAGACAGGGGTAGGACAGCCCCAGCATTTT. Amino acid sequence: CASSQTGVGQPQHF.

The J gene is TRBJ1-3, the V gene TRBV5-6; no definite D call. This CDR3 comprises 16 residues. The V gene's germline CDR1 is SGHDT and CDR2 YYEEEE. V was cut by 4 bases and J by 4 bases, with 18 bases left in between. CDR3 bases: TGTGCCAGCAGCGGGCCGGTGGTATTAGGCGGAAACACCATATATTTT. It encodes CASSGPVVLGGNTIYF.

This chain joins TRBV5-1 and TRBJ1-1; 7 bases are a match to TRBD1. V gave up 4 bases and J gave up 5 bases; unmatched junction bases: 11. This CDR3 spans 15 amino acids. The germline CDR1 and CDR2 sequences are SGHRS and YFSETQ. CDR3 DNA sequence: TGCGCCAGCAGCCGTATCCCACAGGGGAGGACTGAAGCTTTCTTT. This sequence encodes CASSRIPQGRTEAFF. The entire variable domain, with the rest obtained from reference TRBV5-1 and TRBJ1-1, is as follows: KAGVTQTPRYLIKTRGQQVTLSCSPISGHRSVSWYQQTPGQGLQFLFEYFSETQRNKGNFPGRFSGRQFSNSRSEMNVSTLELGDSALYLCASSRIPQGRTEAFFGQGTRLTVV.

This chain connects TRBV11-2 to TRBJ1-6, with D maybe TRBD1 (5 bases). Germline V gene sequence: CDR1 SGHAT, CDR2 FQNNGV. This CDR3 has 14 residues. The germline V and J ends were trimmed by 1 base and 11 bases, with 12 bases remaining between them. Here the CDR3 DNA reads TGTGCCAGCAGCTTAGTAGTGGGGGGGGCACCCCTCCACTTT. Amino acids: CASSLVVGGAPLHF.

This CDR3 is CASSLGLAGGPYEQYF. The CDR3 DNA reads TGTGCCAGCAGCTTGGGACTAGCGGGGGGCCCCTACGAGCAGTACTTC. V is TRBV5-4 and J is TRBJ2-7; 13 nucleotides agree with TRBD2. V was clipped by 0 bases and J by 2 bases; unmatched bases: 2. CDR1 and CDR2 from the germline V gene are SGHNT and YYREEE (reference sequence). This CDR3 contains 16 residues.

The chain has TRBV19 and TRBJ1-2; 9 nucleotides line up with TRBD1. Germline loops: CDR1 LNHDA, CDR2 SQIVND (reference sequence). Trimming at V came to 7 bases and at J to 4 bases, leaving 10 bases not matched to a gene. The CDR3 is 15 residues long. The CDR3 nucleotides read TGTGCCAGTACCCCGGGACAGGGACCTACCTATGGCTACACCTTC. It is translated as CASTPGQGPTYGYTF.

This sequence joins TRBV11-2 and TRBJ1-1; D perhaps matches TRBD1 (5 bases). The CDR3 spans 14 residues. Between the trimmed V and J ends, which lost 5 bases and 4 bases, there was a span of 14 bases. Germline V lookup: CDR1 SGHAT, CDR2 FQNNGV. The CDR3 here is CASSLQGSGTEAFF. The CDR3 DNA follows: TGTGCCAGCAGCCTTCAGGGCTCAGGCACTGAAGCTTTCTTT.

This chain uses TRBV5-5 with TRBJ1-6; D is uncertain. V lost 0 bases and J lost 6, with 4 bases in between. Germline V gives CDR1 SGHKS, CDR2 YYEKEE (reference sequence). The CDR3 runs 13 residues. The CDR3 loop reads CASSLAGNSPLHF. CDR3 DNA sequence: TGTGCCAGCAGCTTGGCGGGTAATTCACCCCTCCACTTT.

The V call is TRBV30, the J call TRBJ1-1; D gene ambiguous. The CDR3 is made up of 14 amino acids. Trimming shortened V by 2 bases and J by 0 bases, and 10 bases separated the two germline ends. Germline V gene lookup returns CDR1 GTSNPN and CDR2 SVGIG (reference sequence). The CDR3 sequence is CAWSPRALNTEAFF. In DNA form, the CDR3 reads TGTGCCTGGAGTCCCCGAGCCCTGAACACTGAAGCTTTCTTT.

This sequence joins TRBV6-5 and TRBJ2-7, with D possibly TRBD1 on 6 matching bases. CDR3 size: 15 residues. V was pared by 8 bases and J by 5 bases, with 22 bases between. CDR1 and CDR2 from the germline V gene are MNHEY and SVGAGI. This CDR3 is CASGLRRGWNDEQYF. The CDR3 bases are TGTGCCAGCGGTCTCCGCAGGGGATGGAACGACGAGCAGTACTTC.

Only a few counts were recorded for this clone. The chain joins TRBV9 to TRBJ2-2, with 10 bases identical to TRBD1. The length of the CDR3 is 14 residues. Germline trimming cut 4 bases from V and 7 bases from J; bases unmatched to any gene: 4. Germline loops: CDR1 SGDLS, CDR2 YYNGEE. CDR3 nucleotides: TGTGCCAGCAGCCGACAGGGGGCCGGCGGGGAGCTGTTTTTT. It translates to CASSRQGAGGELFF.

The chain links TRBV24-1 to TRBJ2-5; 10 bases map to TRBD2. The CDR3 is 16 residues long. The junction had 10 bases not matched to a gene; V was cut back by 5 bases and J by 5 bases. The V gene's germline CDR1 is KGHDR and CDR2 SFDVKD. The CDR3 DNA reads as TGTGCCACCAGTGGCCCGGGACTAGCGAATGAGGAGACCCAGTACTTC. Protein sequence: CATSGPGLANEETQYF.

The gene calls are TRBV9 and TRBJ1-3; no definite D call. This CDR3 has 15 amino acids. The V and J ends lost 4 bases and 0 bases respectively, with 11 bases between them. CDR1 is SGDLS and CDR2 is YYNGEE in the germline V gene. Written as DNA, the CDR3 is TGTGCCAGCAGCCAAAGAGGAGGCTCTGGAAACACCATATATTTT. As protein: CASSQRGGSGNTIYF.

This sequence joins TRBV3-1 (or the pseudogene TRBV3-2) and TRBJ2-2, with 8 bases lining up with TRBD2. J lost 5 bases, V lost 4 bases, and 12 bases had no gene match. The length of the CDR3 is 17 residues. Germline V CDR1 and CDR2: LGHDT, YNNKEL (reference sequence). CDR3 protein: CASSREKRGGLTGELFF. For the CDR3, the DNA is TGTGCCAGCAGCCGAGAGAAACGGGGGGGCCTGACCGGGGAGCTGTTTTTT.